This passage covers 3 T cell receptor beta chains from one sample sequenced in a study of radiotherapy plus CTLA-4 blockade in lung cancer. The protocol was immunoSEQ multiplex PCR, while the TCRdb copy is restricted to in-frame clones and leaves out a portion. The table includes approximately 25,000 clones, 73% detected once. The starting material was peripheral blood, obtained from a patient treated with radiotherapy plus ipilimumab. Every receptor here comes from a human donor with non-small cell lung cancer who had stable disease on radiotherapy plus ipilimumab.

The V gene is TRBV6-5, the J gene TRBJ1-2; D possibly corresponds to TRBD1 (6 bases). Germline CDR1 is MNHEY and CDR2 is SVGAGI. The V end was cut by 7 bases, the J end by 4 bases, with 13 bases between. The CDR3 is 13 amino acids. In nucleotides, the CDR3 is TGTGCCAGCAACCAGGGGTCTTCCTATGGCTACACCTTC. Translation: CASNQGSSYGYTF.

Comments on this clone: In the same sample, other DNA sequences code for this CDR3. The chain couples TRBV5-1 to TRBJ2-1; 9 bases are a match to TRBD2. Germline trimming cut 4 bases from V and 8 bases from J; bases unmatched to any gene: 16. Germline V gene lookup returns CDR1 SGHRS and CDR2 YFSETQ. There are 17 residues in the CDR3. CDR3 in amino acids: CASSGRGSGGKRDEQFF. The DNA for the CDR3 is TGCGCCAGCAGCGGCCGGGGTAGCGGGGGAAAAAGGGATGAGCAGTTCTTC. The complete variable domain, with remaining parts taken from reference TRBV5-1 and TRBJ2-1, reads KAGVTQTPRYLIKTRGQQVTLSCSPISGHRSVSWYQQTPGQGLQFLFEYFSETQRNKGNFPGRFSGRQFSNSRSEMNVSTLELGDSALYLCASSGRGSGGKRDEQFFGPGTRLTVL.

V usage is TRBV7-3 and J usage is TRBJ2-7; tentatively, D is TRBD2 (5 bases). V was cut by 5 bases and J by 6 bases, with 20 bases left in between. Per germline, CDR1 SGHTA and CDR2 FQGTGA. The CDR3 is made up of 15 amino acids. The CDR3: CASSPTGLAPGEQYF. The CDR3 coding sequence is TGTGCCAGCAGCCCGACCGGGCTAGCCCCCGGCGAGCAGTACTTC.